This T cell receptor beta chain was identified in a study of T-cell memory formation after mild COVID-19. Study-level information: Largely donor-specific TCR clusters were found.

The sample holds a few counts of this clonotype. Its target is unknown. Study conclusions and caveats: In pre-infection memory, a portion of responding clones appeared, which suggested that cross-reactive memory joined.

The junction had 9 bases not matched to a gene; V was cut back by 0 bases and J by 0 bases. Germline values: CDR1 SGHRS, CDR2 YFSETQ. The CDR3 extends over 17 amino acids. TCRdb used MiXCR to reprocess the 5' RACE reads, holding one entry per CDR3 protein. Found here are hundreds of thousands of distinct CDR3 sequences, roughly 21% of them singletons; the top ten hold roughly 9.1%. This TCR derives from an adult woman who had mild COVID-19 (a few samples of this study predate the infection). Cell type and time point are not known. This rearrangement joins TRBV5-1 to TRBJ2-7; 7 bases align to TRBD2. Sequencing was carried out using PBMCs or a T cell subset sorted from them (not recorded which). The CDR3 DNA reads as TGCGCCAGCAGCTTGGGGGCCGGGGGGTCAGCCTCCTACGAGCAGTACTTC. It is translated as CASSLGAGGSASYEQYF.